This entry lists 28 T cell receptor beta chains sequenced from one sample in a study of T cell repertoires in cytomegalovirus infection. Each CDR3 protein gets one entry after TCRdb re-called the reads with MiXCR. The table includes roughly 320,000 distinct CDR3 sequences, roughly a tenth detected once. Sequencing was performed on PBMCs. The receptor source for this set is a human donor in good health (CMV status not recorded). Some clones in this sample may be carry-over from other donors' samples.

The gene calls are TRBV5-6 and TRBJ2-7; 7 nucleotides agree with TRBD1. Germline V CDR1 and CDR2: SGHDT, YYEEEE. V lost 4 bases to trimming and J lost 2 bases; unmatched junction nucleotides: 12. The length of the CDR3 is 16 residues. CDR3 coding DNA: TGTGCCAGCAGCGCCCGACAGGGAGTAGCCCCCTACGAGCAGTACGTC. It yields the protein CASSARQGVAPYEQYV.

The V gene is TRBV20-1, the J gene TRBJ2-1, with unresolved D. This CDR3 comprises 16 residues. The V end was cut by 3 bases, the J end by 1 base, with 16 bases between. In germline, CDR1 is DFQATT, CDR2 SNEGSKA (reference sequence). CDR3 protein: CSARPITAMSYNEQFF. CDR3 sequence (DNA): TGCAGTGCTAGGCCGATTACAGCGATGTCCTACAATGAGCAGTTCTTC.

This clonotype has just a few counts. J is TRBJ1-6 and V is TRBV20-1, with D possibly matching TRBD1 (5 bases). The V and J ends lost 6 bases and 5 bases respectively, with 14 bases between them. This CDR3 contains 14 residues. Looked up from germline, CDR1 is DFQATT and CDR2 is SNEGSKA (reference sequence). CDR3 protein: CSAPADTNNSPLHF. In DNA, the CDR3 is TGCAGTGCCCCGGCGGACACTAATAATTCACCCCTCCACTTT.

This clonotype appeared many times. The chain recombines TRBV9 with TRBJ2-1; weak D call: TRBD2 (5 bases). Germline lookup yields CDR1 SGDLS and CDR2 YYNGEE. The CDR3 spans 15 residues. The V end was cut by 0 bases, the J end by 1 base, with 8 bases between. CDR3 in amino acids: CASSVGGGSYNEQFF. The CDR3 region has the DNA TGTGCCAGCAGCGTAGGAGGAGGATCCTACAATGAGCAGTTCTTC.

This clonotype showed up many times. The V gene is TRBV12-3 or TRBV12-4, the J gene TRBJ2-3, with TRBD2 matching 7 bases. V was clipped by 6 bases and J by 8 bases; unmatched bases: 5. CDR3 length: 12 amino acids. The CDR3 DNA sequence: TGTGCCAGCAGCCAGGGAGGGGTTACGCAGTATTTT. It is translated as CASSQGGVTQYF.

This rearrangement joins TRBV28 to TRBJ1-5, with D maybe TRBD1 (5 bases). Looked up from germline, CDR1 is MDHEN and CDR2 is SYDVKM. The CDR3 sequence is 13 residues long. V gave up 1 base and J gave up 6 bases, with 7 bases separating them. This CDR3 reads CASSLFQGQPQHF. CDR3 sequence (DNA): TGTGCCAGCAGTTTATTTCAGGGTCAGCCCCAGCATTTT.

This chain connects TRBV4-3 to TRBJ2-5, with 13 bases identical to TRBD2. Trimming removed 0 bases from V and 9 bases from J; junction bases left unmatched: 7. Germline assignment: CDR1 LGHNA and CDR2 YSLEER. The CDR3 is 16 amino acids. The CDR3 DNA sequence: TGCGCCAGCAGCCAAGATAATAGACTAGCGGGGGGCCCCCAGTACTTC. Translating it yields CASSQDNRLAGGPQYF.

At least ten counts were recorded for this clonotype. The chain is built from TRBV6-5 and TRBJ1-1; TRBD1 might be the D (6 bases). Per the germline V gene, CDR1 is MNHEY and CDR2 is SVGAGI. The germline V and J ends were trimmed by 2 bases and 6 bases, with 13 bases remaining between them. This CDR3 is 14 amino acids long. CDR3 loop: CASSYGPGTSEAFF. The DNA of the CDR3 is TGTGCCAGCAGTTACGGCCCCGGGACATCTGAAGCTTTCTTT.

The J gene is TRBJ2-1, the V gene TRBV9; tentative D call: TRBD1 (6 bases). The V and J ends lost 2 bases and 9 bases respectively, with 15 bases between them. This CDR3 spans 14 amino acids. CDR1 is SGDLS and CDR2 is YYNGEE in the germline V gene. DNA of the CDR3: TGTGCCAGCAGCGTGGCGTATGGGGGCCTTGAGCAGTTCTTC. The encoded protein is CASSVAYGGLEQFF.

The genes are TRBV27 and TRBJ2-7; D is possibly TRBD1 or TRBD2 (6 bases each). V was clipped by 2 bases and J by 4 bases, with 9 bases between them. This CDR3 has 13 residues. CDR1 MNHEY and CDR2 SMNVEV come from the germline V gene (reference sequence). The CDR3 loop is CASSLQGRYEQYF. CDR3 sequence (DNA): TGTGCCAGCAGTTTACAGGGGAGGTACGAGCAGTACTTC.

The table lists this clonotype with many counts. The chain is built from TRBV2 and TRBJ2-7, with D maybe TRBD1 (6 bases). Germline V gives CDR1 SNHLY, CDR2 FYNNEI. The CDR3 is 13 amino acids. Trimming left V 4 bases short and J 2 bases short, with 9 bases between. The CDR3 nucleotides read TGTGCCAGCAGTGGTGGGGGCCCCTACGAGCAGTACGTC. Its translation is CASSGGGPYEQYV.

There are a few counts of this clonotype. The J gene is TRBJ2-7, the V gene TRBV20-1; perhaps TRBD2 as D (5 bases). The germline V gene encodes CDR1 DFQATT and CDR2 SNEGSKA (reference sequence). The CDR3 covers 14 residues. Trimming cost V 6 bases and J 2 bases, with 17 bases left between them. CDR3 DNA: TGCAGTGCCTCCCCCTCATCGACTACCTACGAGCAGTACGTC. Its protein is CSASPSSTTYEQYV.

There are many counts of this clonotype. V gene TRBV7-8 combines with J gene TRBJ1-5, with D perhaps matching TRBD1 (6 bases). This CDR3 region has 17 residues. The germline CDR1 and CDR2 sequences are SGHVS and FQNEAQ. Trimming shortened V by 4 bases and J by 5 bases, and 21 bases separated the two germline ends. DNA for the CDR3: TGTGCCAGCAGCTCCTGGACAGCCGGATCCGGTTATCAGCCCCAGCATTTT. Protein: CASSSWTAGSGYQPQHF.

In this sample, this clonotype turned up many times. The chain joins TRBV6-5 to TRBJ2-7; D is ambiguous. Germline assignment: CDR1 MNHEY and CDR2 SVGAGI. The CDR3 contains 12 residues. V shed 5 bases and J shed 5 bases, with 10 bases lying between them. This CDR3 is CASSRTMDEQYF. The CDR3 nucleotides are TGTGCCAGCAGTCGTACAATGGACGAGCAGTACTTC.

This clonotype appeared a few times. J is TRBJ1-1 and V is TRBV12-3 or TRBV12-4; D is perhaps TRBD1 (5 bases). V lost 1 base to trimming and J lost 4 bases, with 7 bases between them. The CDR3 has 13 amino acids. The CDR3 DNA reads TGTGCCAGCAGTTTAGTGCAGGGCACTGAAGCTTTCTTT. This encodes CASSLVQGTEAFF.

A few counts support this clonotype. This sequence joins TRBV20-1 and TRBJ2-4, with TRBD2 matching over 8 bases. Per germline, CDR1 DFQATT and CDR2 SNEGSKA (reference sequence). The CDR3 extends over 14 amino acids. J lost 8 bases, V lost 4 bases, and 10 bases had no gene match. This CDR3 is CSATPTGRGDIQYF. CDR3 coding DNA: TGCAGTGCTACCCCCACGGGGCGGGGGGACATTCAGTACTTC.

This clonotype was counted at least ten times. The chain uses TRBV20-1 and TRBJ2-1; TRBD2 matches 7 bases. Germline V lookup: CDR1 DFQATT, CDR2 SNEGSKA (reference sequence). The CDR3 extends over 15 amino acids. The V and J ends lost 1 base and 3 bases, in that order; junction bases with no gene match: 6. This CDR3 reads CSARGTGGGYNEQFF. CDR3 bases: TGCAGTGCTAGAGGAACTGGCGGGGGCTACAATGAGCAGTTCTTC.

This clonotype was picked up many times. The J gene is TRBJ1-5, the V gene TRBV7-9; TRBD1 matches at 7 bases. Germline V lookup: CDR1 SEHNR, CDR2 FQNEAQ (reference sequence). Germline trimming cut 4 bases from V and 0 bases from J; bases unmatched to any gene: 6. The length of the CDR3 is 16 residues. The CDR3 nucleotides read TGTGCCAGCAGCTCAGGTGGGACAGTTAGCAATCAGCCCCAGCATTTT. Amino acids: CASSSGGTVSNQPQHF.

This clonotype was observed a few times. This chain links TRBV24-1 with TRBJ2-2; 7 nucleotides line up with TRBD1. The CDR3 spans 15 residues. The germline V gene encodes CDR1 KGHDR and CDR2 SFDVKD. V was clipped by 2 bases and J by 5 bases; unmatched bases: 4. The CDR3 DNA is TGTGCCACCAGTGATTCACAGGGGCGGACCGGGGAGCTGTTTTTT. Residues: CATSDSQGRTGELFF.

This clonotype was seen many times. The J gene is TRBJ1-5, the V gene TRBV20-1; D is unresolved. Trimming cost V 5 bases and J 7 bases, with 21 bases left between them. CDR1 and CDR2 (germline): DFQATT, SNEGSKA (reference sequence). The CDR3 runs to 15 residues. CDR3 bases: TGCAGTGCTCTAGGCCGGGGAGGGTATTGGCAGCCCCAGCATTTT. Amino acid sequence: CSALGRGGYWQPQHF.

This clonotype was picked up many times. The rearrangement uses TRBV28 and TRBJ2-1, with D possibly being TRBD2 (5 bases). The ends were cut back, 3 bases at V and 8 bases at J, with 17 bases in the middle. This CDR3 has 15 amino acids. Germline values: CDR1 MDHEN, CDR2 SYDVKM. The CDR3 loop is CASSFGEVTADEQFF. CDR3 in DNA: TGTGCCAGCAGTTTCGGGGAAGTGACGGCGGATGAGCAGTTCTTC.

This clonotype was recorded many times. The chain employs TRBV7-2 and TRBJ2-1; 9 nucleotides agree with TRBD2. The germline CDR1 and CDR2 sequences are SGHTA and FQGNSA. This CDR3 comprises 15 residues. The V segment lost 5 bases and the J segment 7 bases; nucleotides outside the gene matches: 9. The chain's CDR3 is CASSPWTSEFNEQFF. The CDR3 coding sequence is TGTGCCAGCAGCCCATGGACTAGCGAATTTAATGAGCAGTTCTTC.

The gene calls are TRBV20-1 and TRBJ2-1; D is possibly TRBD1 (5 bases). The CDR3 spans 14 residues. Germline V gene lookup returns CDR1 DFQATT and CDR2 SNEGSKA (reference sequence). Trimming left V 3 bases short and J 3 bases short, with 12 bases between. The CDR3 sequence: CSARGQEHYNEQFF. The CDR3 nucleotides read TGCAGTGCTAGGGGGCAGGAGCACTACAATGAGCAGTTCTTC.

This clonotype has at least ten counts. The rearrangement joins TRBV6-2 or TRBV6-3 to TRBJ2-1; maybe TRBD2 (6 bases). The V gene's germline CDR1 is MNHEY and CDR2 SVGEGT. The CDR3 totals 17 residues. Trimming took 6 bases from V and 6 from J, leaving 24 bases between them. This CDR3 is CASRSPWGRRVFNEQFF. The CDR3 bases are TGTGCCAGCAGATCACCCTGGGGCAGGAGGGTCTTCAATGAGCAGTTCTTC.

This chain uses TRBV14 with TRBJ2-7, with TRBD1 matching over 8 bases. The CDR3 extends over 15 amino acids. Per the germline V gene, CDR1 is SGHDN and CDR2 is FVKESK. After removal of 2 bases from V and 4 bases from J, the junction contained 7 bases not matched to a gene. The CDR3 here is CASSQIGQGEYEQYF. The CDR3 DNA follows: TGTGCCAGCAGCCAAATTGGACAGGGTGAATACGAGCAGTACTTC.

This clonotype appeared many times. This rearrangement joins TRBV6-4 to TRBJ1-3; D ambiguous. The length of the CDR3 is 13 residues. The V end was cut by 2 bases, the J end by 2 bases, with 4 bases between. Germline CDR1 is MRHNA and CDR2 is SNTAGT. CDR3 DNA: TGTGCCAGCAGTGACAGGGCTGGAAACACCATATATTTT. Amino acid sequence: CASSDRAGNTIYF.

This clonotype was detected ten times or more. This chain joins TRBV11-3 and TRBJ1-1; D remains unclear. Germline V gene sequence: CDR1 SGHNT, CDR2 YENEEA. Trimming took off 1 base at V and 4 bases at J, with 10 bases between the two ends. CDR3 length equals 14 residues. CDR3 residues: CASSLGGLGTEAFF. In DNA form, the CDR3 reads TGTGCCAGCAGCTTAGGTGGGTTGGGCACTGAAGCTTTCTTT.

CDR3 sequence reads: CASRIAGSADTQYF. The CDR3 nucleotides are TGTGCCAGCAGAATAGCGGGGAGTGCAGATACGCAGTATTTT. The chain recombines TRBV6-5 with TRBJ2-3, with TRBD2 matching over 8 bases. Unmatched junction bases numbered 6, after V lost 6 bases and J lost 4 bases. The germline CDR1 and CDR2 sequences are MNHEY and SVGAGI. The CDR3 contains 14 residues.